Listed here is a single T cell receptor (beta chain). As originally analysed: The authors estimated nucleated cell counts from reference gene primer amplification. Profiled with immunoSEQ multiplex PCR; TCRdb holds only in-frame clones, not every one. D and trimming were read from the DNA, whereas the V and J calls and clone size are those reported in that table. The data show about 150,000 clones, with about 80% seen just once and about 0.5% held by the top ten. The data are from a study of blood T cell repertoires in COVID-19. Study as a whole: COVID-19 samples collected from the United States, Italy and Spain covered acute and convalescent phases.

The CDR3 is 18 residues long. Sequencing was carried out using peripheral blood. The chain recombines TRBV21-1 with TRBJ2-7; the table's D call of TRBD2 was not tested on the DNA. TRBV21-1 corresponds to a pseudogene. This TCR was sampled from a man aged 60 to 69 with acute or convalescent COVID-19. The CDR3 coding sequence is TGTGCCAGCAGCAATAAGGGCCCCCGACTAGCGGGGTCCTACGAGCAGTACTTC. Translation gives CASSNKGPRLAGSYEQYF.